Many counts were recorded for the clone carrying this T cell receptor beta chain. The data originate from a study of T cells in Graves' hyperthyroidism and ophthalmopathy. The PBMCs studied were ones that came from about 10 ml fresh peripheral blood. The TCR beta CDR3 regions underwent amplification using RNA transcripts as the source. HTBI primers were used for first-round RT-PCR of the TCR CDR3. TCRdb redid the calling of the multiplex PCR reads with MiXCR, one entry per CDR3 protein. The sample includes approximately 590,000 distinct CDR3 sequences, about a sixth seen only once; the top ten take about 7%. Deletions cut 0 bases from V and 11 bases from J, with 14 bases between. The CDR3 has 13 amino acids. Per the germline V gene, CDR1 is SGHRS and CDR2 is YFSETQ.

This chain connects TRBV5-1 to TRBJ1-1; TRBD1 might be the D (6 bases). The material sequenced was blood. The clonotype was recovered from a woman aged 25 to 39 with Graves' hyperthyroidism. CDR3 sequence (DNA): TGCGCCAGCAGCTTGGATAGCCAGGGGCTGGCTTTCTTT. Amino acids: CASSLDSQGLAFF. Looking up the rest from reference TRBV5-1 and TRBJ1-1 gives the full variable domain: KAGVTQTPRYLIKTRGQQVTLSCSPISGHRSVSWYQQTPGQGLQFLFEYFSETQRNKGNFPGRFSGRQFSNSRSEMNVSTLELGDSALYLCASSLDSQGLAFFGQGTRLTVV.